This T cell receptor (beta chain) is drawn from a study of shared T cell receptors in the human thymus. Clones were read by immunoSEQ multiplex PCR, and TCRdb kept only the in-frame ones, dropping some. The sample contains about 380,000 clones, 85% to 95% of which appear only once. This CDR3 spans 12 amino acids. V lost 5 bases to trimming and J lost 6 bases, with 8 bases between them. Germline lookup yields CDR1 MNHEY and CDR2 SMNVEV (reference sequence). The sample holds one count of this clone. This TCR came from a human donor. The rearrangement joins TRBV27 to TRBJ2-1; no definite D call. Sequencing was performed on thymocytes. The CDR3 nucleotides read TGTGCCAGCAGTCTGGGCCCCAATGAGCAGTTCTTC. Protein: CASSLGPNEQFF.